The 6 T cell receptor beta chains below all came from one sample that was sequenced in a study of metastatic and nonmetastatic thyroid tumors. TCRdb reanalyzed the PCR reads via MiXCR. Among some 45,000 clones listed, roughly 15% were seen once. There were no patients who had received any treatment before thyroid surgery. Sequencing used blood. Receptors originate from a female donor with papillary thyroid cancer or a benign thyroid nodule (not recorded which). Some clones in this sample may be carry-over from other donors' samples.

This clone has a count of ten or more. The genes are TRBV7-9 and TRBJ1-1, with D unclear. The CDR3 spans 14 residues. The V and J ends lost 5 bases and 3 bases respectively, with 13 bases between them. Germline-derived CDR1 and CDR2 are SEHNR and FQNEAQ (reference sequence). CDR3 in DNA: TGTGCCAGCAGCAGCGGGGAGGGAGACACTGAAGCTTTCTTT. Amino acids: CASSSGEGDTEAFF.

The sample holds many counts of this clone. This chain connects TRBV18 to TRBJ2-5; possible D gene TRBD2, 5 bases. The ends were cut back, 3 bases at V and 4 bases at J, with 9 bases in the middle. Germline V gene lookup returns CDR1 KGHSH and CDR2 LQKENI. The CDR3 has 13 residues. CDR3 bases: TGTGCCAGCTCACCGCGGGCGGGAGAGACCCAGTACTTC. This codes for CASSPRAGETQYF.

This sequence joins TRBV28 and TRBJ2-7; D might be TRBD2 (6 bases). The CDR3 loop spans 14 amino acids. V was clipped by 6 bases and J by 6 bases, with 18 bases between them. CDR1 and CDR2 (germline): MDHEN, SYDVKM. The CDR3, as DNA: TGTGCCAGCAGCCATGAGTGGGAGGTTTCCGAGCAGTACTTC. Translating gives CASSHEWEVSEQYF.

This clone showed up many times. The chain uses TRBV20-1 and TRBJ2-7; 13 bases align to TRBD2. The CDR3 consists of 16 residues. Germline values: CDR1 DFQATT, CDR2 SNEGSKA (reference sequence). Trimming took 0 bases from V and 7 from J; bases not matched to a gene: 9. CDR3 sequence: CSARDLGLAGVGEQYF. CDR3 DNA: TGCAGTGCTAGAGATCTAGGACTAGCGGGAGTCGGAGAGCAGTACTTC.

About this clone: Given the absence of the conserved phenylalanine or tryptophan at the CDR3 end, a read error is likely. The chain employs TRBV5-1 and TRBJ1-2; no clear D. Per germline, CDR1 SGHRS and CDR2 YFSETQ. CDR3 length: 12 amino acids. The V and J ends lost 6 bases and 2 bases respectively, with 8 bases between them. The CDR3 spells CASISGNYGYTL. The CDR3 bases are TGCGCCAGCATCTCCGGAAACTATGGCTACACCCTC.

This clone was seen a few times. V gene TRBV2 combines with J gene TRBJ1-1, with D maybe TRBD1 (5 bases). From germline, CDR1 is SNHLY and CDR2 FYNNEI. CDR3 length equals 13 residues. V was shortened by 8 bases and J by 0 bases, with 10 bases between the two germline ends. This chain's CDR3 is CASGGGMNTEAFF. The CDR3 bases are TGTGCCAGCGGGGGGGGGATGAACACTGAAGCTTTCTTT.